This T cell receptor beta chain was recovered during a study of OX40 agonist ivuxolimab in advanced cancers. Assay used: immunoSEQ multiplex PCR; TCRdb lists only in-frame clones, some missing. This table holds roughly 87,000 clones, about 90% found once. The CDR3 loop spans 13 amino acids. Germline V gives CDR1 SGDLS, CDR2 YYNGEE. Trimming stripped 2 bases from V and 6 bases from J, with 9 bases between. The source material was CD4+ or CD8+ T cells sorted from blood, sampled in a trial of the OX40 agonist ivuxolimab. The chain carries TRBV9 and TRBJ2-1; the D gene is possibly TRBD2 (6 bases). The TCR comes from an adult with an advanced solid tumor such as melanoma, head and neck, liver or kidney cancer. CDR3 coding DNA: TGTGCCAGCAGCGTGACTAGTCCCAATGAGCAGTTCTTC. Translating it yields CASSVTSPNEQFF.